Sequencing of this T cell receptor (beta chain) was carried out in a study of blood T cell repertoires in COVID-19. Study details: T cells, B-cell-depleted T cells, or PBMCs provided the cDNA or gDNA that served as material.

This clone appeared once. At one boundary the junction diverges from the germline segment, which might be a read error. The CDR3 consists of 13 residues. Looked up from germline, CDR1 is SNHLY and CDR2 is FYNNEI. How the authors handled the data: How many nucleated cells were present was estimated from reference gene primer amplification. TCRdb's copy holds only in-frame clones and misses some; the assay was immunoSEQ multiplex PCR. The D gene and trimming were derived from the DNA, and the V and J assignments and clone size from that table. The sample consists of 250,000 to 300,000 clones, around nine tenths of them appearing once. One Seattle source followed patients from active infection through their disease course.

The receptor comes from a woman in her thirties with COVID-19, enrolled during active disease. The sequenced sample was peripheral blood. This chain joins TRBV2 and TRBJ2-7; 9 bases are shared with TRBD2. CDR3 bases: TGTGCCAGCGCGAGTGCTAGCGGGGCCCTGAGCGCCTTC. Protein product: CASASASGALSAF. Complete variable domain (other parts from reference TRBV2 and TRBJ2-7): EPEVTQTPSHQVTQMGQEVILRCVPISNHLYFYWYRQILGQKVEFLVSFYNNEISEKSEIFDDQFSVERPDGSNFTLKIRSTKLEDSAMYFCASASASGALSAFGPGTRLTVT.